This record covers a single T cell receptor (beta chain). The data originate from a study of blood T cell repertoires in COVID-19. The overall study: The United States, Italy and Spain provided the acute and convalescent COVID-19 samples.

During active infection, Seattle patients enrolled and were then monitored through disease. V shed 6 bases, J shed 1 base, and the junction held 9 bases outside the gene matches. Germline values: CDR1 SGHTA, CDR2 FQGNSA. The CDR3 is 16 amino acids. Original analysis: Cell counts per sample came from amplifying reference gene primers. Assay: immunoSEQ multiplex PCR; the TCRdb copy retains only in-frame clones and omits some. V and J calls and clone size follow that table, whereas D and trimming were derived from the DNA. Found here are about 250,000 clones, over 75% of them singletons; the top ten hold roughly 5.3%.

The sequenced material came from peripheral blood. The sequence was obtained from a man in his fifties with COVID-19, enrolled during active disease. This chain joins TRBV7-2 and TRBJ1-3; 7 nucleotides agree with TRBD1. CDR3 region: CASSSGTAWSGNTIYF. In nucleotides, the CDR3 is TGTGCCAGCAGTTCCGGGACAGCCTGGTCTGGAAACACCATATATTTT.